Shown below are 19 T cell receptor beta chains from a single sample sequenced in a study of persistence of HIV-infected CD4 T cells (dated by TCRdb to 2020 to 2021). The intended sense of this specimen's treatment or condition label: suppressive antiretroviral therapy. Lysates of CMV-infected fibroblasts at about 10 ug/mL were used to stimulate the cells. Memory populations depleted of antigen-responding cells were obtained by sorting nonresponding CD40L-negative CD69-negative CD45RO-high memory CD4+ T cells. No antigen has been assigned to these receptors. The immunoSEQ hsTCRB assay version 4, run in survey mode, was used to sequence TCRbeta repertoires from genomic DNA. TCRdb provides this immuneACCESS table in a form limited to in-frame rearrangements. Some clones are lacking; in checked studies, under half of them reflect an unresolved V gene, and why the rest are absent is not known. The sample includes about 30,000 clones, with approximately 80% observed a single time. The ten largest clonotypes hold about 0.83% of the sample.

The material sequenced was CD4+ T cells sorted from PBMCs after 18-hour stimulation, taken from a patient who received antiretroviral therapy. The cell subset or site label, as the study defines it: CD40L-CD69- CD45RO-high memory CD4 T cells not responding to CMV lysate. These receptors originate from an adult man with HIV who was CMV-seropositive.

The chain has TRBV30 and TRBJ1-1; D is unclear. The germline V gene has CDR1 GTSNPN and CDR2 SVGIG (reference sequence). CDR3 length equals 13 residues. Trimming removed 0 bases at V and 0 bases at J, with 5 bases between. The CDR3 coding sequence is TGTGCCTGGAGTGTAGGCCTGAACACTGAAGCTTTCTTT. Amino acids: CAWSVGLNTEAFF.

The CDR3 DNA sequence: TGCGCCAGCAGCTTTACCGGGACTAGCTACAATGAGCAGTTCTTC. It is translated as CASSFTGTSYNEQFF. This rearrangement joins TRBV5-1 to TRBJ2-1, with 8 bases aligning to TRBD2. CDR1 is SGHRS, CDR2 YFSETQ, per germline. The V gene end was trimmed by 2 bases and the J gene end by 3 bases; junction bases not matched to a gene: 4. The CDR3 spans 15 residues.

This clone was observed a single time. V is TRBV10-2 and J is TRBJ1-4; 8 bases fit TRBD1. The CDR3 loop spans 14 amino acids. Trimming took 5 bases from V and 8 from J; bases not matched to a gene: 7. Germline V gene lookup returns CDR1 WSHSY and CDR2 SAAADI. The CDR3 spells CASSMQGATEKLFF. CDR3 DNA sequence: TGCGCCAGCAGTATGCAGGGGGCGACGGAAAAACTGTTTTTT.

This chain uses TRBV5-6 with TRBJ1-1; no firm D call. The CDR3 length is 14 residues. Trimming took 0 bases from V and 2 from J, leaving 8 bases between them. Germline V lookup: CDR1 SGHDT, CDR2 YYEEEE. In DNA form, the CDR3 reads TGTGCCAGCAGCTTGGCTCCCCCTAACACTGAAGCTTTCTTT. Residues: CASSLAPPNTEAFF.

This chain connects TRBV5-1 to TRBJ2-3; a possible D gene is TRBD1 (6 bases). The V gene's germline CDR1 is SGHRS and CDR2 YFSETQ. CDR3 length: 14 amino acids. Trimming took 0 bases from V and 5 from J, leaving 10 bases between them. In DNA, the CDR3 is TGCGCCAGCAGCTTGGAGGTAGGGGGAGATACGCAGTATTTT. Amino acids: CASSLEVGGDTQYF.

This clone was recorded a few times. The rearrangement links TRBV7-2 to TRBJ2-5; no firm D call. Per germline, CDR1 SGHTA and CDR2 FQGNSA. The V gene lost 5 bases and the J gene lost 5 bases, with 15 bases spanning the gap. The length of the CDR3 is 14 residues. The CDR3 sequence: CASSPRRDGETQYF. In DNA, the CDR3 is TGTGCCAGCAGCCCCCGCCGAGACGGGGAGACCCAGTACTTC.

The rearrangement uses TRBV5-1 and TRBJ1-6; 8 nucleotides line up with TRBD1. This CDR3 has 16 amino acids. CDR1 is SGHRS and CDR2 is YFSETQ in the germline V gene. The ends lost 4 bases at V and 4 bases at J; junction bases unmatched: 7. The CDR3 coding sequence is TGCGCCAGCAGCATGATACAGGGGGGTTATAATTCACCCCTCCACTTT. Protein: CASSMIQGGYNSPLHF.

The chain links TRBV25-1 to TRBJ2-1, with 7 nucleotides matching TRBD2. CDR1 is MGHDK, CDR2 SYGVNS, per germline. CDR3 size: 14 residues. The ends lost 6 bases at V and 4 bases at J; junction bases unmatched: 6. The CDR3 sequence is CASRLSGAYNEQFF. CDR3 sequence (DNA): TGTGCCAGCAGGCTCAGCGGGGCATACAATGAGCAGTTCTTC.

This chain uses TRBV19 with TRBJ2-3, with TRBD2 matching 10 bases. Trimming took 7 bases from V and 6 from J; bases not matched to a gene: 4. The length of the CDR3 is 13 residues. Germline V CDR1 and CDR2: LNHDA, SQIVND (reference sequence). The DNA of the CDR3 is TGTGCCAGTAAAGCGGGGGGGCTGGATACGCAGTATTTT. This encodes CASKAGGLDTQYF.

DNA for the CDR3: TGTGCCATCAGCGGGGGGTCTGGAAACACCATATATTTT. This codes for CAISGGSGNTIYF. V is TRBV10-3 and J is TRBJ1-3, with D perhaps TRBD1 (5 bases). From germline, CDR1 is ENHRY and CDR2 SYGVKD. There are 13 residues in the CDR3. V was pared by 6 bases and J by 1 base, with 7 bases between.

The gene calls are TRBV6-6 and TRBJ1-1; weak D call: TRBD1 (5 bases). V lost 5 bases and J 5 bases, leaving 6 bases between the germline ends. CDR3 length: 11 amino acids. Germline values: CDR1 MNHNY, CDR2 SVGAGI (reference sequence). CDR3 nucleotide sequence: TGTGCCAGCAGTCCAGGGACTGAAGCTTTCTTT. Residues: CASSPGTEAFF.

This clone was observed a single time. CDR3 sequence (DNA): TGTGCCAGCAGTTTCCACGGACCAGGGCAAGATACGCAGTATTTT. Translating gives CASSFHGPGQDTQYF. This chain joins TRBV28 and TRBJ2-3, with D possibly TRBD1 on 5 matching bases. The CDR3 spans 15 residues. V was shortened by 3 bases and J by 5 bases, with 15 bases between the two germline ends. Germline V gene data show CDR1 as MDHEN and CDR2 as SYDVKM.

The J gene is TRBJ1-2, the V gene TRBV19; the D is unclear. The CDR3 contains 15 residues. Germline CDR1 reads LNHDA; CDR2 reads SQIVND (reference sequence). V shed 7 bases and J shed 2 bases, with 17 bases lying between them. CDR3 nucleotides: TGTGCCAGTAAAGAGGTAGGCAGTATGAACTATGGCTACACCTTC. Protein product: CASKEVGSMNYGYTF.

This clone was seen only a few times. The rearrangement uses TRBV4-3 and TRBJ1-2, with D perhaps TRBD1 (5 bases). Between the trimmed V and J ends, which lost 1 base and 4 bases, there was a span of 13 bases. This CDR3 is 15 amino acids long. Looked up from germline, CDR1 is LGHNA and CDR2 is YSLEER. CDR3 in amino acids: CASSQGRGVTYGYTF. CDR3 coding DNA: TGCGCCAGCAGCCAAGGTAGAGGGGTGACCTATGGCTACACCTTC.

The V and J genes are TRBV2 and TRBJ1-4, with a tentative D call TRBD1 (6 bases). Trimming removed 4 bases from V and 7 bases from J, with 10 bases in between. Per the germline V gene, CDR1 is SNHLY and CDR2 is FYNNEI. This CDR3 is built from 13 residues. The CDR3 DNA reads TGTGCCAGCAGTGTCGGACAGCGTGAAAAACTGTTTTTT. Translating gives CASSVGQREKLFF.

The chain recombines TRBV12-3 or TRBV12-4 with TRBJ2-2; no clear D. Trimming stripped 2 bases from V and 6 bases from J, with 4 bases between. The length of the CDR3 is 12 residues. The chain's CDR3 is CASSLFSGELFF. In DNA, the CDR3 is TGTGCCAGCAGTTTATTCTCCGGGGAGCTGTTTTTT.

V and J are TRBV5-1 and TRBJ2-3, with D maybe TRBD2 (5 bases). The CDR3 sequence is 15 residues long. Trimming took 0 bases from V and 0 from J, leaving 8 bases between them. CDR1 and CDR2 (germline): SGHRS, YFSETQ. The CDR3 sequence is CASSLGGPSTDTQYF. CDR3 bases: TGCGCCAGCAGCTTGGGAGGGCCTAGCACAGATACGCAGTATTTT.

A single count supports this clone. This rearrangement joins TRBV7-2 to TRBJ2-7; 9 nucleotides agree with TRBD1. Per the germline V gene, CDR1 is SGHTA and CDR2 is FQGNSA. The junction had 5 bases not matched to a gene; V was cut back by 4 bases and J by 1 base. The CDR3 loop spans 15 amino acids. CDR3 nucleotide sequence: TGTGCCAGCAGCTCTTCGGGGACAGGGTCCTACGAGCAGTACTTC. Protein product: CASSSSGTGSYEQYF.

The genes are TRBV7-6 and TRBJ1-2; TRBD1 is a possible D gene (5 bases). Germline V gene data show CDR1 as SGHVS and CDR2 as FNYEAQ. Trimming pared 3 bases from V and 8 bases from J, leaving 10 bases between. The CDR3 is 12 amino acids. CDR3 protein: CASSLRGRGYTF. CDR3 DNA: TGTGCCAGCAGCTTGAGGGGCCGGGGCTACACCTTC.